These 16 T cell receptor beta chains were sequenced from one sample in a study of blood T cells in healthy people across ages. A sample-barcoded 5' primer and a J-beta primer mix were used in a second PCR of about 7 to 12 cycles. TCRdb used MiXCR to reprocess the 5' RACE reads, holding one entry per CDR3 protein. There are 800,000 to 900,000 distinct CDR3 sequences in the sample; 55% to 65% occur only once, and around a quarter lies in the top ten. The sample comprised blood. The receptors were gathered from a man in his thirties or forties in good health.

The V gene is TRBV28, the J gene TRBJ1-2, with no clear D. Germline V gene lookup returns CDR1 MDHEN and CDR2 SYDVKM. Trimming took off 2 bases at V and 4 bases at J, with 17 bases between the two ends. The CDR3 runs 16 residues. CDR3 residues: CASSLNPGRSSYGYTF. In nucleotides, the CDR3 is TGTGCCAGCAGTTTAAACCCCGGACGTTCTAGCTATGGCTACACCTTC.

The gene calls are TRBV6-1 and TRBJ2-1; 7 positions agree with TRBD1. Per germline, CDR1 MNHNS and CDR2 SASEGT. V shed 4 bases and J 3 bases; nucleotides not matched to a gene: 9. This CDR3 comprises 16 residues. The CDR3 DNA is TGTGCCAGCAGTGCCCTGCTACAGGGGCGCTACAATGAGCAGTTCTTC. This encodes CASSALLQGRYNEQFF.

The chain employs TRBV6-5 and TRBJ1-1, with D uncertain. Germline-derived CDR1 and CDR2 are MNHEY and SVGAGI. The CDR3 sequence is 13 residues long. Trimming took 0 bases from V and 9 from J, leaving 11 bases between them. CDR3 DNA sequence: TGTGCCAGCAGTTACTCGATCTTCGCTCAAGCTTTCTTT. Amino acid sequence: CASSYSIFAQAFF.

This chain uses TRBV5-1 with TRBJ2-3; no clear D. Germline loops: CDR1 SGHRS, CDR2 YFSETQ. The CDR3 is made up of 13 amino acids. Deletions cut 4 bases from V and 4 bases from J, with 10 bases between. In nucleotides, the CDR3 is TGCGCCAGCAGCCTCCCCAGCTCAGATACGCAGTATTTT. Its translation is CASSLPSSDTQYF.

This chain links TRBV4-3 with TRBJ2-7; TRBD1 is a possible D gene (5 bases). V was clipped by 0 bases and J by 8 bases, with 14 bases between them. Germline CDR1 and CDR2: LGHNA and YSLEER. The CDR3 spans 14 residues. CDR3 bases: TGCGCCAGCAGCCAAGACGGCAGGGATGGGCAGCAGTACTTC. This gives the protein CASSQDGRDGQQYF.

This rearrangement joins TRBV7-8 to TRBJ2-3; tentatively, D is TRBD2 (6 bases). CDR3 length: 16 amino acids. Germline V gene lookup returns CDR1 SGHVS and CDR2 FQNEAQ. Trimming took off 5 bases at V and 3 bases at J, with 18 bases between the two ends. CDR3 sequence: CASSNPNLSGTDTQYF. The CDR3 DNA reads as TGTGCCAGCAGCAACCCGAATCTGAGCGGGACAGATACGCAGTATTTT. The full variable domain, in which reference TRBV7-8 and TRBJ2-3 provide the parts outside the CDR3, is GAGVSQSPRYKVAKRGQDVALRCDPISGHVSLFWYQQALGQGPEFLTYFQNEAQLDKSGLPSDRFFAERPEGSVSTLKIQRTQQEDSAVYLCASSNPNLSGTDTQYFGPGTRLTVL.

This sequence joins TRBV9 and TRBJ2-5; D not resolved. V was shortened by 1 base and J by 4 bases, with 14 bases between the two germline ends. This CDR3 spans 15 amino acids. Germline loops: CDR1 SGDLS, CDR2 YYNGEE. CDR3 sequence (DNA): TGTGCCAGCAGCGTATCTAGGGTCCGAGGAGAGACCCAGTACTTC. Encoded protein: CASSVSRVRGETQYF. The entire variable domain, with the rest obtained from reference TRBV9 and TRBJ2-5, is as follows: DSGVTQTPKHLITATGQRVTLRCSPRSGDLSVYWYQQSLDQGLQFLIQYYNGEERAKGNILERFSAQQFPDLHSELNLSSLELGDSALYFCASSVSRVRGETQYFGPGTRLLVL.

This clonotype was seen only once. V usage is TRBV2 and J usage is TRBJ1-4; no definite D call. CDR1 and CDR2 from the germline V gene are SNHLY and FYNNEI. The V gene lost 5 bases and the J gene lost 6 bases, with 13 bases spanning the gap. The CDR3 is 14 residues long. The CDR3 DNA is TGTGCCAGCAGTCTGACCTCCGGGGATGAAAAACTGTTTTTT. This gives the protein CASSLTSGDEKLFF.

The chain has TRBV3-1 and TRBJ2-1; 8 nucleotides line up with TRBD2. J was trimmed by 2 bases and V by 1 base; bases with no gene match: 7. Germline V gene sequence: CDR1 LGHDT, CDR2 YNNKEL (reference sequence). The CDR3 consists of 17 residues. In DNA form, the CDR3 reads TGTGCCAGCAGCCAAGTAGTACTAGCGGTACCCTACAATGAGCAGTTCTTC. As protein: CASSQVVLAVPYNEQFF.

CDR3 protein: CSFTSRTTDTQYF. CDR3 in DNA: TGCAGCTTCACGTCACGGACCACAGATACGCAGTATTTT. The chain recombines TRBV29-1 with TRBJ2-3, with D hard to call. CDR1 is SQVTM, CDR2 ANQGSEA, per germline. This CDR3 has 13 amino acids. Between the trimmed V and J ends, which lost 8 bases and 2 bases, there was a span of 14 bases.

This clonotype was seen a few times. The rearrangement uses TRBV7-2 and TRBJ2-1; the D call may be TRBD1 or TRBD2 (5 bases each). Germline assignment: CDR1 SGHTA and CDR2 FQGNSA. The V gene lost 3 bases and the J gene lost 9 bases, with 15 bases spanning the gap. There are 14 residues in the CDR3. CDR3 sequence reads: CASSFPGTVGEQFF. CDR3 in DNA: TGTGCCAGCAGCTTCCCGGGGACCGTGGGTGAGCAGTTCTTC.

The chain recombines TRBV7-3 with TRBJ2-2; the D gene is possibly TRBD1 (5 bases). Germline CDR1 SGHTA, CDR2 FQGTGA. The CDR3 is 14 amino acids. Between the trimmed V and J ends, which lost 8 bases and 3 bases, there was a span of 13 bases. The CDR3 sequence is CASRTSPDTGELFF. DNA of the CDR3: TGTGCCAGCCGGACATCACCTGACACCGGGGAGCTGTTTTTT.

This clonotype was counted only a few times. The gene calls are TRBV29-1 and TRBJ2-7, with 12 nucleotides matching TRBD1. This CDR3 has 16 amino acids. The V gene's germline CDR1 is SQVTM and CDR2 ANQGSEA. With V trimmed by 0 bases and J by 3 bases, 6 bases remained unmatched. CDR3 coding DNA: TGCAGCGTTGAAGAGGTGGGACAGGGGGCTGACTACGAGCAGTACTTC. Residues: CSVEEVGQGADYEQYF.

The gene calls are TRBV4-2 and TRBJ2-7; no clear D gene. Germline V CDR1 and CDR2: LGHNA, YNFKEQ. Trimming took 0 bases from V and 4 from J, leaving 10 bases between them. The CDR3 spans 14 residues. CDR3: CASSQERQVYEQYF. The CDR3 DNA is TGTGCCAGCAGCCAAGAGCGGCAGGTTTACGAGCAGTACTTC.

In this sample, this clonotype turned up once. A much larger clone differs from this one at a single base, so this may be a read error. The chain recombines TRBV7-6 with TRBJ2-7, with D possibly TRBD2 on 6 matching bases. Germline CDR1 is SGHVS and CDR2 is FNYEAQ. This CDR3 has 12 residues. Trimming left V 4 bases short and J 7 bases short, with 11 bases between. The DNA for the CDR3 is TGTGCCAGCAGCTCCCTTAGCGGAGAGCAGTACTTC. It encodes CASSSLSGEQYF.

The chain uses TRBV2 and TRBJ2-1; D gene uncertain. Trimming took off 3 bases at V and 8 bases at J, with 11 bases between the two ends. This CDR3 is built from 13 residues. The germline V gene encodes CDR1 SNHLY and CDR2 FYNNEI. For the CDR3, the DNA is TGTGCCAGCAGTGACATACGGACGGATGAGCAGTTCTTC. Its protein product is CASSDIRTDEQFF.